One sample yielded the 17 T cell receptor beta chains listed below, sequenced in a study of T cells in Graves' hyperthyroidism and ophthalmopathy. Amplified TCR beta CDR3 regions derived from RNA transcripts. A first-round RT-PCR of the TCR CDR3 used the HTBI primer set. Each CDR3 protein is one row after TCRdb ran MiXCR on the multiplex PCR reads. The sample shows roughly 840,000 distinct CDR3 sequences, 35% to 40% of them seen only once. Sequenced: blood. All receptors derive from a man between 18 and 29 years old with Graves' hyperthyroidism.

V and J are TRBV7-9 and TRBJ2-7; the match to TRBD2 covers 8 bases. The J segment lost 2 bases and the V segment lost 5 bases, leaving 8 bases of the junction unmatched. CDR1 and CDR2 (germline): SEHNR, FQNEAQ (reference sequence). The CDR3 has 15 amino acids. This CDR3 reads CASSQDSGETYEQYF. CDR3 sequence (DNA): TGTGCCAGCAGCCAAGATAGCGGGGAAACCTACGAGCAGTACTTC.

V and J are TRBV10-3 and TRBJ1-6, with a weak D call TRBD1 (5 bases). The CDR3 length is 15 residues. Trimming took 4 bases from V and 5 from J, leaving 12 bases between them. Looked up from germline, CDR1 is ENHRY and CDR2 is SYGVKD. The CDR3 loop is CAISATGANNSPLHF. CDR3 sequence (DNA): TGTGCCATCAGTGCAACCGGGGCCAATAATTCACCCCTCCACTTT.

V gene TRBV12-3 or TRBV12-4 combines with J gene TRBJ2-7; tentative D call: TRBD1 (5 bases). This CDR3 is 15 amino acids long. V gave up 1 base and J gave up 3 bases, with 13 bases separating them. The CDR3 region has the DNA TGTGCCAGCAGTTTAGAGGTGGCACAGGTCTACGAGCAGTACTTC. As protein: CASSLEVAQVYEQYF.

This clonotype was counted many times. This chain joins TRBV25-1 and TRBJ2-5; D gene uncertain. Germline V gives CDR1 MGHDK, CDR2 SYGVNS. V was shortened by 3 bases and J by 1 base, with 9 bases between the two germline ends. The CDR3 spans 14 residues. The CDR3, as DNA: TGTGCCAGCAGTGAGAGCAGTTTCCAAGAGACCCAGTACTTC. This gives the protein CASSESSFQETQYF.

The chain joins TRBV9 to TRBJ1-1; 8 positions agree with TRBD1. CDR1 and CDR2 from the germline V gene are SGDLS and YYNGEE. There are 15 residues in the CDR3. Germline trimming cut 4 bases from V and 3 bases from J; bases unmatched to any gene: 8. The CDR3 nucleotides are TGTGCCAGCAGCATCAAGACAGGGGCATACACTGAAGCTTTCTTT. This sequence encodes CASSIKTGAYTEAFF.

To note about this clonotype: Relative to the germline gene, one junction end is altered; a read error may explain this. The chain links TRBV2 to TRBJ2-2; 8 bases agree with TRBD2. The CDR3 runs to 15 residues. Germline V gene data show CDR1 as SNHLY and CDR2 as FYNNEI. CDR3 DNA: TGTGCCAGCAATGAAGGCCCCGGGGGGGCAGGGGAGCTGTTTTTT. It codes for CASNEGPGGAGELFF.

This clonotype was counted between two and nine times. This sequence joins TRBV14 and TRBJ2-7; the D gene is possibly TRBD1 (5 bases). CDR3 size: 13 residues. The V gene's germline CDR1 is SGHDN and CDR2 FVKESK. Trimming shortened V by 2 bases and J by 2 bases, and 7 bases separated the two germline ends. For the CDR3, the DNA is TGTGCCAGCAGCCAAACAGGAACCTACGAGCAGTACTTC. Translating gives CASSQTGTYEQYF.

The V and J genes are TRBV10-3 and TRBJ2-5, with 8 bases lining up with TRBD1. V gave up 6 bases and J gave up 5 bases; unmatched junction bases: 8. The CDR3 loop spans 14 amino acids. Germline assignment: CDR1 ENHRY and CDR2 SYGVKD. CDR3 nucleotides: TGTGCCATCAGCCTTGGGACAGGACGTGAGACCCAGTACTTC. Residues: CAISLGTGRETQYF.

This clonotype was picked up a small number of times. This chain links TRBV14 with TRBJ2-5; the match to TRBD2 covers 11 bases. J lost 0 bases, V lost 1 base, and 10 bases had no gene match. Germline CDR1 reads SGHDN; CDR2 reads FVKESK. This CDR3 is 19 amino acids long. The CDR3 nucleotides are TGTGCCAGCAGCCAAGTGGTTTCTAGCGGGAGGTCCTACCAAGAGACCCAGTACTTC. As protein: CASSQVVSSGRSYQETQYF.

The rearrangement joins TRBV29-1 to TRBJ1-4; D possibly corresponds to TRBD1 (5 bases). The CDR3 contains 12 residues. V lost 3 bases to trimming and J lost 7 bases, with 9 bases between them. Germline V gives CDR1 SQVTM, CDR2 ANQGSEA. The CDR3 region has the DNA TGCAGCGTTGAGGGGGATGGTGAAAAACTGTTTTTT. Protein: CSVEGDGEKLFF.

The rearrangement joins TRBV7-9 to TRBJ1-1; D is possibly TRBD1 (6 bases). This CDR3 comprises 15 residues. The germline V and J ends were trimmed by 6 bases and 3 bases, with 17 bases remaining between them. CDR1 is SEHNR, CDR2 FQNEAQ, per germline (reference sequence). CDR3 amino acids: CASSSDRRPYTEAFF. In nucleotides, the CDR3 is TGTGCCAGCAGTTCAGACAGGCGACCGTACACTGAAGCTTTCTTT.

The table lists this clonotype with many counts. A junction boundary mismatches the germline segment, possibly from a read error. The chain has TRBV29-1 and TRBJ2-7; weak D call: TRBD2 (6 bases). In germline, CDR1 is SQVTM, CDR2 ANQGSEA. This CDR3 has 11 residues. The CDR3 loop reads CSVEAGYGRDF. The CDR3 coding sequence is TGCAGCGTTGAGGCGGGGTACGGGAGAGACTTC.

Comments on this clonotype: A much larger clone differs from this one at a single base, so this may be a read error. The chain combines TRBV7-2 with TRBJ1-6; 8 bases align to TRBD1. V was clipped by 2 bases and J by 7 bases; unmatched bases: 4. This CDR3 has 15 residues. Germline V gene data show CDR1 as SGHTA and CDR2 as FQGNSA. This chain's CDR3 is CASSLQGAENSPLHF. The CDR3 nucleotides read TGTGCCAGCAGCTTACAGGGGGCAGAAAATTCACCCCTCCACTTT.

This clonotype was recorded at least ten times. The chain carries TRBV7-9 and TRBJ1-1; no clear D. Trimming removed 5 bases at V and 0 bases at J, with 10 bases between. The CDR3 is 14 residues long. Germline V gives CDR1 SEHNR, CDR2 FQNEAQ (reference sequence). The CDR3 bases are TGTGCCAGCAGCCATCCTTGGCTGAACACTGAAGCTTTCTTT. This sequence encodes CASSHPWLNTEAFF. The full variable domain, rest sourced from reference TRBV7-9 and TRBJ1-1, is DTGVSQNPRHKITKRGQNVTFRCDPISEHNRLYWYRQTLGQGPEFLTYFQNEAQLEKSRLLSDRFSAERPKGSFSTLEIQRTEQGDSAMYLCASSHPWLNTEAFFGQGTRLTVV.

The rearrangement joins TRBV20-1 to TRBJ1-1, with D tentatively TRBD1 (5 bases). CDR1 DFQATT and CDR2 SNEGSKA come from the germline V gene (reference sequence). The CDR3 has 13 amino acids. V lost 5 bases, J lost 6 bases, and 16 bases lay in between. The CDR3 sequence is CSAAQGWGAEAFF. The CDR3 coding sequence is TGCAGTGCTGCTCAGGGTTGGGGCGCTGAAGCTTTCTTT.

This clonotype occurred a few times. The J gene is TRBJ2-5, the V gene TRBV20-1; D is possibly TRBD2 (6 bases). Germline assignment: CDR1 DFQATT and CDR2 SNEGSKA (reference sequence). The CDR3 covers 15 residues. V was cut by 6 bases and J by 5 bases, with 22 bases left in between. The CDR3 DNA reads TGCAGTGCACAGCCCCGGGACTGGGGTGCGGAGACCCAGTACTTC. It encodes CSAQPRDWGAETQYF.

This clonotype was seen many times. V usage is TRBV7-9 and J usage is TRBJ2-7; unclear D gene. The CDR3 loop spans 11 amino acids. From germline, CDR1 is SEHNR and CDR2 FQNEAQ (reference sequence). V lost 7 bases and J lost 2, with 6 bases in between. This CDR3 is CASTKAYEQYF. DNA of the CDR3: TGTGCCAGCACAAAAGCCTACGAGCAGTACTTC.